Below are 10 T cell receptor beta chains sequenced from a single sample in a study of glioma-infiltrating T cells after dendritic cell vaccination. Time point denoted: after dendritic cell vaccination, including at tumor progression/relapse. Monocyte-derived dendritic cells, cultured 7 to 8 days with IL-4 and GM-CSF, were pulsed with autologous tumor lysate. Produced via immunoSEQ multiplex PCR; TCRdb's table is partial and in-frame only. The table includes 2,000 to 3,000 clones, approximately 85% detected once. The starting material was tumor tissue, obtained after dendritic cell vaccination. The receptors originated from a human donor with glioblastoma.

The chain joins TRBV7-3 to TRBJ2-3, with TRBD1 matching over 9 bases. This CDR3 is built from 16 residues. The V gene end was trimmed by 1 base and the J gene end by 0 bases; junction bases not matched to a gene: 2. CDR1 SGHTA and CDR2 FQGTGA come from the germline V gene. CDR3 sequence (DNA): TGTGCCAGCAGCTTAAGAGGGACAGGGAGCACAGATACGCAGTATTTT. Protein: CASSLRGTGSTDTQYF. Supplemented by reference TRBV7-3 and TRBJ2-3, the full variable domain reads GAGVSQTPSNKVTEKGKYVELRCDPISGHTALYWYRQSLGQGPEFLIYFQGTGAADDSGLPNDRFFAVRPEGSVSTLKIQRTERGDSAVYLCASSLRGTGSTDTQYFGPGTRLTVL.

This clone has more than one count but fewer than ten. This chain uses TRBV30 with TRBJ2-7; the D gene is possibly TRBD2 (6 bases). In germline, CDR1 is GTSNPN, CDR2 SVGIG (reference sequence). This CDR3 spans 14 amino acids. V was clipped by 3 bases and J by 5 bases, with 17 bases between them. CDR3 in amino acids: CAWREVRRADEQYF. As DNA, the CDR3 is TGTGCCTGGAGGGAGGTGCGGAGGGCGGACGAGCAGTACTTC.

CDR3 region: CASSYWGQNLNYGYTF. The DNA for the CDR3 is TGTGCCAGCAGTTACTGGGGACAGAACCTCAACTATGGCTACACCTTC. J is TRBJ1-2 and V is TRBV6-5; TRBD1 agrees at 7 bases. This CDR3 has 16 residues. V shed 1 base, J shed 2 bases, and the junction held 7 bases outside the gene matches. CDR1 is MNHEY and CDR2 is SVGAGI in the germline V gene.

The chain employs TRBV5-1 and TRBJ1-5, with D perhaps matching TRBD1 (6 bases). This CDR3 has 13 amino acids. Germline loops: CDR1 SGHRS, CDR2 YFSETQ. V lost 4 bases and J lost 9, with 14 bases in between. CDR3 nucleotides: TGCGCCAGCAGCCCGGACAGCCCCGGGCCCCAGCATTTT. This encodes CASSPDSPGPQHF.

This CDR3 reads CASSEAPGGATYEQYF. CDR3 bases: TGTGCCAGCAGTGAAGCCCCGGGGGGGGCTACCTACGAGCAGTACTTC. The rearrangement uses TRBV6-1 and TRBJ2-7, with TRBD2 matching 8 bases. V dropped 0 bases and J dropped 2; count of bases not matched to a gene: 6. The CDR3 has 16 residues. Germline CDR1 MNHNS, CDR2 SASEGT.

The CDR3: CASREGAMVNTEAFF. CDR3 nucleotide sequence: TGTGCCAGCAGGGAGGGGGCCATGGTGAACACTGAAGCTTTCTTT. The chain links TRBV2 to TRBJ1-1, with 7 nucleotides matching TRBD1. CDR1 and CDR2 from the germline V gene are SNHLY and FYNNEI. This CDR3 is 15 amino acids long. After removal of 6 bases from V and 0 bases from J, the junction contained 7 bases not matched to a gene.

The J gene is TRBJ2-3, the V gene TRBV7-9; D is uncertain. There are 14 residues in the CDR3. Germline CDR1 reads SEHNR; CDR2 reads FQNEAQ (reference sequence). V was shortened by 1 base and J by 6 bases, with 11 bases between the two germline ends. CDR3 nucleotides: TGTGCCAGCAGCTTAGGAAGATCCCGGGATACGCAGTATTTT. It encodes CASSLGRSRDTQYF.

This chain's CDR3 is CASSSNGRNEGETQYF. Here the CDR3 DNA reads TGTGCCAGCAGTTCGAACGGGAGAAATGAAGGGGAGACCCAGTACTTC. This sequence joins TRBV2 and TRBJ2-5, with D tentatively TRBD2 (6 bases). The CDR3 extends over 16 amino acids. With 5 bases removed from V and 5 bases from J, the gap between germline ends came to 21 bases. In germline, CDR1 is SNHLY, CDR2 FYNNEI.

The genes are TRBV11-2 and TRBJ2-7; D unresolved. The V and J ends lost 1 base and 0 bases respectively, with 7 bases between them. The germline V gene has CDR1 SGHAT and CDR2 FQNNGV. The CDR3 spans 14 residues. The CDR3 coding sequence is TGTGCCAGCAGCTTAGGTCGCGTCTCCTACGAGCAGTACTTC. Residues: CASSLGRVSYEQYF.

J is TRBJ2-5 and V is TRBV9; 11 bases are shared with TRBD2. V trimming: 0 bases; J trimming: 2 bases; junction bases outside the gene matches: 6. CDR1 is SGDLS, CDR2 YYNGEE, per germline. CDR3 length: 17 amino acids. The CDR3 region has the DNA TGTGCCAGCAGCGTAGGACTAGCGGGGAGATTACAAGAGACCCAGTACTTC. Protein: CASSVGLAGRLQETQYF.